These 30 T cell receptor beta chains were sequenced from one sample in a study of cytomegalovirus exposure and HLA in healthy donors. The study ran its PCR with 60 Vbeta and 13 Jbeta primers. Sequencing used immunoSEQ multiplex PCR; TCRdb keeps in-frame clones, though not all of them. Of around 65,000 clones listed, 60% to 80% are singletons. The sequencing sample was made of PBMCs. Receptors originate from a man in his thirties or forties in good health and CMV-seronegative.

The gene calls are TRBV6-1 and TRBJ2-4; tentative D call: TRBD1 (6 bases). The CDR3 contains 14 residues. Trimming removed 2 bases at V and 1 base at J, with 6 bases between. In germline, CDR1 is MNHNS, CDR2 SASEGT. The chain's CDR3 is CASSEQGAKNIQYF. The DNA for the CDR3 is TGTGCCAGCAGTGAACAGGGGGCCAAAAACATTCAGTACTTC.

The chain is built from TRBV2 and TRBJ1-2, with D unresolved. The CDR3 runs 14 residues. Germline V gene sequence: CDR1 SNHLY, CDR2 FYNNEI. V was shortened by 1 base and J by 8 bases, with 14 bases between the two germline ends. In DNA form, the CDR3 reads TGTGCCAGCAGTGAAGTGCGGCGAGTCTACGGCTACACCTTC. This sequence encodes CASSEVRRVYGYTF.

This clone turned up a few times. The chain links TRBV6-4 to TRBJ2-6, with a possible D match to TRBD1 (6 bases). CDR3 size: 15 residues. Germline CDR1 is MRHNA and CDR2 is SNTAGT. Trimming removed 3 bases from V and 0 bases from J, with 6 bases in between. This chain's CDR3 is CASSEDSSGANVLTF. Written as DNA, the CDR3 is TGTGCCAGCAGTGAGGACAGCTCTGGGGCCAACGTCCTGACTTTC.

This chain links TRBV6-5 with TRBJ2-5, with D unresolved. The germline V and J ends were trimmed by 0 bases and 6 bases, with 8 bases remaining between them. The CDR3 consists of 13 residues. Germline V gene lookup returns CDR1 MNHEY and CDR2 SVGAGI. The CDR3 region is CASSYSSMQTQYF. The CDR3 DNA reads as TGTGCCAGCAGTTACTCGAGTATGCAGACCCAGTACTTC.

The chain couples TRBV27 to TRBJ1-2; the D gene is possibly TRBD1 (5 bases). Germline V gives CDR1 MNHEY, CDR2 SMNVEV (reference sequence). Trimming shortened V by 2 bases and J by 5 bases, and 6 bases separated the two germline ends. CDR3 length: 12 amino acids. The CDR3 nucleotides read TGTGCCAGCAGTTTAAAGGGGTATGGCTACACCTTC. Translated: CASSLKGYGYTF.

The chain links TRBV12-5 to TRBJ1-2; 8 nucleotides line up with TRBD1. Losses at the gene ends were 6 bases for V and 2 bases for J; bases not matched to a gene: 2. CDR1 and CDR2 (germline): LGHNT, FRNRAP. There are 13 residues in the CDR3. The CDR3 DNA follows: TGTGCTAGTGGCCGGACAGGGAACTATGGCTACACCTTC. This translates into CASGRTGNYGYTF.

As concerns this clone: An end of the junction does not agree with germline; a read error may underlie this. The gene calls are TRBV4-1 and TRBJ2-7; TRBD2 might be the D (5 bases). The germline V gene has CDR1 MGHRA and CDR2 YSYEKL. The CDR3 is 15 residues long. CDR3 sequence (DNA): TGCGCCAGCAGCCAAGGAATATTGGGAGTCGGTTTTTTGCAGTTC. Translated, it gives CASSQGILGVGFLQF.

The rearrangement joins TRBV13 to TRBJ1-1; no reliable D call. CDR3 length: 14 residues. Germline CDR1 PRHDT, CDR2 FYEKMQ (reference sequence). The V end lost 3 bases, the J end lost 2 bases, and 10 bases lay between the germline ends. The CDR3 loop is CASSFDQANTEAFF. The CDR3 DNA reads TGTGCCAGCAGCTTCGATCAGGCTAACACTGAAGCTTTCTTT.

Only one count was recorded for this clone. V usage is TRBV14 and J usage is TRBJ2-1; D is unclear. CDR3 length: 12 residues. Germline CDR1 is SGHDN and CDR2 is FVKESK. V was clipped by 0 bases and J by 9 bases, with 6 bases between them. CDR3 sequence (DNA): TGTGCCAGCAGCCAAGATCAGGTTGAGCAGTTCTTC. Its protein is CASSQDQVEQFF.

In nucleotides, the CDR3 is TGTGCCAGCTCTCCAAACACCGTTGGGAGCTACGAGCAGTACTTC. Protein: CASSPNTVGSYEQYF. This rearrangement joins TRBV18 to TRBJ2-7, with D possibly being TRBD2 (5 bases). V dropped 6 bases and J dropped 3 bases, with 18 bases sitting between them. The CDR3 consists of 15 residues. Germline V gene sequence: CDR1 KGHSH, CDR2 LQKENI.

J is TRBJ2-2 and V is TRBV11-2, with TRBD1 matching over 10 bases. This CDR3 comprises 15 residues. Looked up from germline, CDR1 is SGHAT and CDR2 is FQNNGV. V lost 9 bases to trimming and J lost 6 bases; unmatched junction nucleotides: 10. CDR3 coding DNA: TGTGCCAGTTACCGGGACAGGGGAAGTCCCGGGGAGCTGTTTTTT. Residues: CASYRDRGSPGELFF. Supplemented by reference TRBV11-2 and TRBJ2-2, the full variable domain reads EAGVAQSPRYKIIEKRQSVAFWCNPISGHATLYWYQQILGQGPKLLIQFQNNGVVDDSQLPKDRFSAERLKGVDSTLKIQPAKLEDSAVYLCASYRDRGSPGELFFGEGSRLTVL.

V usage is TRBV2 and J usage is TRBJ1-2, with D possibly TRBD1 on 5 matching bases. V was trimmed by 6 bases and J by 2 bases, leaving 10 bases between them. Germline CDR1 is SNHLY and CDR2 is FYNNEI. This CDR3 comprises 13 residues. CDR3 in DNA: TGTGCCAGCAGAAAGACAGAGAACTATGGCTACACCTTC. Residues: CASRKTENYGYTF. The full variable domain, its missing parts supplied by reference TRBV2 and TRBJ1-2, is EPEVTQTPSHQVTQMGQEVILRCVPISNHLYFYWYRQILGQKVEFLVSFYNNEISEKSEIFDDQFSVERPDGSNFTLKIRSTKLEDSAMYFCASRKTENYGYTFGSGTRLTVV.

The V call is TRBV25-1, the J call TRBJ2-1; D call uncertain. This CDR3 comprises 13 residues. The germline V gene has CDR1 MGHDK and CDR2 SYGVNS. Trimming pared 8 bases from V and 0 bases from J, leaving 8 bases between. The DNA of the CDR3 is TGTGCCAGCTGCTCGAGCTCCTACAATGAGCAGTTCTTC. It encodes CASCSSSYNEQFF.

The chain is built from TRBV20-1 and TRBJ1-2; 7 positions agree with TRBD1. The CDR3 contains 11 residues. The V segment lost 6 bases and the J segment 7 bases; nucleotides outside the gene matches: 5. CDR1 DFQATT and CDR2 SNEGSKA come from the germline V gene (reference sequence). In DNA form, the CDR3 reads TGCAGTGCCACGACAGGGCCTGGCTACACCTTC. Residues: CSATTGPGYTF.

In its sample, this clone was seen a few times. The same CDR3 can be traced to other DNA sequences in this sample. The rearrangement links TRBV18 to TRBJ2-5; 7 bases line up with TRBD1. Germline V gene lookup returns CDR1 KGHSH and CDR2 LQKENI. With V trimmed by 3 bases and J by 2 bases, 0 bases remained unmatched. The CDR3 runs 13 residues. The CDR3 spells CASSPGQQETQYF. In DNA, the CDR3 is TGTGCCAGCTCACCGGGACAGCAAGAGACCCAGTACTTC. The full variable domain, rest sourced from reference TRBV18 and TRBJ2-5, is NAGVMQNPRHLVRRRGQEARLRCSPMKGHSHVYWYRQLPEEGLKFMVYLQKENIIDESGMPKERFSAEFPKEGPSILRIQQVVRGDSAAYFCASSPGQQETQYFGPGTRLLVL.

The V gene is TRBV6-5, the J gene TRBJ2-5, with 9 bases that match TRBD2. The germline gives CDR1 MNHEY, CDR2 SVGAGI. The CDR3 length is 14 residues. V was clipped by 4 bases and J by 6 bases; unmatched bases: 6. Here the CDR3 DNA reads TGTGCCAGCAGTTCCGGCGGGGGGGTTCAGACCCAGTACTTC. Amino acid sequence: CASSSGGGVQTQYF.

This clone was observed a handful of times. The chain joins TRBV7-9 to TRBJ2-3; D possibly corresponds to TRBD2 (6 bases). Germline CDR1 reads SEHNR; CDR2 reads FQNEAQ (reference sequence). V dropped 3 bases and J dropped 2 bases, with 18 bases sitting between them. CDR3 size: 17 residues. In DNA form, the CDR3 reads TGTGCCAGCAGCTTCCCCGGGGGACCTACATACACAGATACGCAGTATTTT. It codes for CASSFPGGPTYTDTQYF.

This clone was seen a few times. This CDR3 is CASKDRRTYNEQFF. CDR3 nucleotides: TGTGCCAGCAAGGACAGGCGAACCTACAATGAGCAGTTCTTC. The chain employs TRBV2 and TRBJ2-1; the match to TRBD1 covers 7 bases. V shed 7 bases and J 2 bases; nucleotides not matched to a gene: 5. This CDR3 is 14 amino acids long. Germline lookup yields CDR1 SNHLY and CDR2 FYNNEI.

The V gene is TRBV29-1, the J gene TRBJ2-5; 8 positions match TRBD1. In germline, CDR1 is SQVTM, CDR2 ANQGSEA. V dropped 4 bases and J dropped 5; count of bases not matched to a gene: 6. This CDR3 contains 13 residues. Here the CDR3 DNA reads TGCAGCGTTGCCACAGGGGGGCTGGAGACCCAGTACTTC. It yields the protein CSVATGGLETQYF.

CDR3 nucleotide sequence: TGTGCTGGGGGCCCTCCACAGGGCTACGAGCAGTACTTC. Protein product: CAGGPPQGYEQYF. V is TRBV30 and J is TRBJ2-7; TRBD1 is a possible D gene (6 bases). The CDR3 is made up of 13 amino acids. Germline V gene lookup returns CDR1 GTSNPN and CDR2 SVGIG (reference sequence).

This clone was counted a few times. The chain has TRBV4-2 and TRBJ2-1; 9 nucleotides align to TRBD2. V was pared by 0 bases and J by 3 bases, with 3 bases of the junction left unmatched. CDR1 is LGHNA and CDR2 is YNFKEQ in the germline V gene. This CDR3 region has 16 residues. CDR3 sequence (DNA): TGTGCCAGCAGCCAAGATCCTAGCGGGGACTACAATGAGCAGTTCTTC. It specifies CASSQDPSGDYNEQFF.

This clone was recorded a few times. V and J are TRBV11-2 and TRBJ1-2, with 8 bases lining up with TRBD1. This CDR3 spans 13 amino acids. Germline CDR1 SGHAT, CDR2 FQNNGV. The trim removed 5 bases at V and 4 bases at J, leaving 3 bases unmatched. CDR3 in DNA: TGTGCCAGCAGCGAAACAGGGGGCTATGGCTACACCTTC. This gives the protein CASSETGGYGYTF.

V is TRBV7-9 and J is TRBJ2-2; TRBD1 agrees at 7 bases. From germline, CDR1 is SEHNR and CDR2 FQNEAQ (reference sequence). V lost 3 bases and J lost 6; bases outside the gene matches: 10. The CDR3 spans 16 residues. CDR3 region: CASSFRPGQQPGELFF. CDR3 DNA sequence: TGTGCCAGCAGCTTTCGTCCGGGACAGCAACCCGGGGAGCTGTTTTTT.

Only a few counts were recorded for this clone. The chain joins TRBV6-5 to TRBJ2-7, with TRBD1 matching over 7 bases. This CDR3 spans 14 amino acids. The junction had 7 bases not matched to a gene; V was cut back by 6 bases and J by 2 bases. The V gene's germline CDR1 is MNHEY and CDR2 SVGAGI. CDR3 protein: CASRSQGMTYEQYF. For the CDR3, the DNA is TGTGCCAGCAGATCACAGGGGATGACCTACGAGCAGTACTTC.

The chain is built from TRBV29-1 and TRBJ2-7, with 7 positions matching TRBD1. After removal of 5 bases from V and 2 bases from J, the junction contained 6 bases not matched to a gene. Germline CDR1 is SQVTM and CDR2 is ANQGSEA. The CDR3 has 13 amino acids. CDR3 residues: CSVSGTEAYEQYF. CDR3 DNA: TGCAGCGTTTCCGGGACAGAGGCCTACGAGCAGTACTTC.

This chain links TRBV5-1 with TRBJ2-1; TRBD1 agrees at 7 bases. This CDR3 spans 14 amino acids. The germline V gene encodes CDR1 SGHRS and CDR2 YFSETQ. With 4 bases clipped from V and 13 bases from J, the junction kept 14 bases outside the gene matches. CDR3 DNA: TGCGCCAGCAGCCGCGATACACGACAGGGAGAACAGTTCTTC. This codes for CASSRDTRQGEQFF.

V gene TRBV6-1 combines with J gene TRBJ2-3; tentatively, D is TRBD1 (6 bases). The CDR3 sequence is 14 residues long. CDR1 is MNHNS, CDR2 SASEGT, per germline. Trimming took 5 bases from V and 3 from J, leaving 12 bases between them. CDR3 nucleotides: TGTGCCAGCAGTCGTGCAGGGGAGACAGATACGCAGTATTTT. Its translation is CASSRAGETDTQYF.

The chain employs TRBV5-4 and TRBJ1-2; unclear D gene. Germline V gene lookup returns CDR1 SGHNT and CDR2 YYREEE (reference sequence). There are 14 residues in the CDR3. Trimming took 1 base from V and 6 from J, leaving 13 bases between them. As DNA, the CDR3 is TGTGCCAGCAGCTTGTTTGGGAGGGCAAATGGCTACACCTTC. Encoded protein: CASSLFGRANGYTF.

The chain combines TRBV6-1 with TRBJ1-2; TRBD1 matches 8 bases. Germline V gene data show CDR1 as MNHNS and CDR2 as SASEGT. This CDR3 is 15 amino acids long. J gave up 5 bases and V 0 bases, and 5 bases lay outside the gene matches. This CDR3 is CASSEAPGTGYGYTF. The CDR3, as DNA: TGTGCCAGCAGTGAAGCGCCCGGGACAGGTTATGGCTACACCTTC.

This sequence joins TRBV6-1 and TRBJ2-5, with 7 bases matching TRBD2. V dropped 4 bases and J dropped 3; count of bases not matched to a gene: 8. The CDR3 consists of 15 residues. Germline loops: CDR1 MNHNS, CDR2 SASEGT. Written as DNA, the CDR3 is TGTGCCAGCAGTGCACTGGGACTACGAGAAGAGACCCAGTACTTC. This translates into CASSALGLREETQYF.